The 19 T cell receptor beta chains presented below share a single source sample, sequenced in a study of blood T cells in healthy people across ages. Using a J-beta primer mix together with a sample-barcoded 5' primer, a second PCR was run for about 7 to 12 cycles. MiXCR was run by TCRdb on the 5' RACE reads, yielding one entry per CDR3 protein. The sample lists about 1.4 million distinct CDR3 sequences; around 59% were seen once. Specimen: blood. These receptors were collected from a man between 18 and 35 years old in good health.

With regard to this clonotype: The junction departs from the called germline gene at one end, perhaps through a read error. The CDR3 DNA is TGCGCCAGCAGCCAAGATGAGCCTTCCTACAATGAGCGGTTCTTC. Residues: CASSQDEPSYNERFF. The chain joins TRBV4-1 to TRBJ2-1; unclear D gene. Per germline, CDR1 MGHRA and CDR2 YSYEKL. The CDR3 sequence is 15 residues long.

This clonotype was seen a few times. The chain recombines TRBV5-1 with TRBJ1-6; the D gene is possibly TRBD1 (5 bases). CDR1 and CDR2 (germline): SGHRS, YFSETQ. V lost 4 bases and J 8 bases, leaving 13 bases between the germline ends. The CDR3 length is 14 residues. DNA of the CDR3: TGCGCCAGCAGCCTGGACAAGGAGTATTCACCCCTCCACTTT. Translation: CASSLDKEYSPLHF.

The chain couples TRBV7-9 to TRBJ2-4, with 7 nucleotides matching TRBD2. The J call may be mistaken, given a closer DNA end match to TRBJ2-7. The CDR3 has 15 residues. Per germline, CDR1 SEHNR and CDR2 FQNEAQ (reference sequence). The CDR3 loop is CASTRIAGGTYEQYF. The DNA for the CDR3 is TGTGCCAGCACCAGAATAGCGGGCGGGACCTACGAGCAGTACTTC.

This clonotype was counted a few times. The chain has TRBV7-2 and TRBJ1-6, with 7 bases that match TRBD1. Germline V gene lookup returns CDR1 SGHTA and CDR2 FQGNSA. Trimming took 3 bases from V and 6 from J; bases not matched to a gene: 5. The CDR3 sequence is 15 residues long. The CDR3 here is CASSLPGQTNSPLHF. The CDR3, as DNA: TGTGCCAGCAGCTTGCCGGGACAGACTAATTCACCCCTCCACTTT.

This clonotype was counted only a few times. The V gene is TRBV5-6, the J gene TRBJ2-7; TRBD1 aligns across 7 bases. The ends lost 5 bases at V and 3 bases at J; junction bases unmatched: 14. The CDR3 is 16 amino acids. Germline-derived CDR1 and CDR2 are SGHDT and YYEEEE. This CDR3 is CASSPATGPVLYEQYF. The CDR3 nucleotides are TGTGCCAGCAGTCCGGCGACAGGGCCGGTGCTCTACGAGCAGTACTTC. Combining the CDR3 with reference TRBV5-6 and TRBJ2-7 gives the whole variable domain DAGVTQSPTHLIKTRGQQVTLRCSPKSGHDTVSWYQQALGQGPQFIFQYYEEEERQRGNFPDRFSGHQFPNYSSELNVNALLLGDSALYLCASSPATGPVLYEQYFGPGTRLTVT.

This clonotype was found a few times. The chain uses TRBV5-1 and TRBJ2-1; 7 bases match TRBD2. J gave up 9 bases and V 5 bases, and 5 bases lay outside the gene matches. The germline CDR1 and CDR2 sequences are SGHRS and YFSETQ. This CDR3 region has 12 residues. The CDR3 protein is CASRTSTTEQFF. CDR3 DNA: TGCGCCAGCAGGACTAGCACGACTGAGCAGTTCTTC.

This clonotype was detected a few times. Written as DNA, the CDR3 is TGTGCCAGCAGCTTAGATGCCCAGGGGAATTCACCCCTCCACTTT. This encodes CASSLDAQGNSPLHF. The genes are TRBV7-6 and TRBJ1-6, with a possible D match to TRBD1 (6 bases). The CDR3 covers 15 residues. Per the germline V gene, CDR1 is SGHVS and CDR2 is FNYEAQ. Trimming took off 1 base at V and 7 bases at J, with 11 bases between the two ends. Filled out from reference TRBV7-6 and TRBJ1-6, the complete variable domain reads GAGVSQSPRYKVTKRGQDVALRCDPISGHVSLYWYRQALGQGPEFLTYFNYEAQQDKSGLPNDRFSAERPEGSISTLTIQRTEQRDSAMYRCASSLDAQGNSPLHFGNGTRLTVT.

The chain uses TRBV15 and TRBJ2-1; TRBD2 matches 12 bases. CDR1 LNHNV and CDR2 YYDKDF come from the germline V gene (reference sequence). This CDR3 has 18 amino acids. V was pared by 0 bases and J by 3 bases, with 6 bases of the junction left unmatched. The CDR3 region has the DNA TGTGCCACCAGCAGAGAAGCTAGCGGGAGGGGGGTCTACAATGAGCAGTTCTTC. Translated: CATSREASGRGVYNEQFF.

The gene calls are TRBV28 and TRBJ2-7; the match to TRBD2 covers 9 bases. The CDR3 length is 16 residues. Germline lookup yields CDR1 MDHEN and CDR2 SYDVKM. V lost 7 bases and J lost 0; bases outside the gene matches: 10. The CDR3 region has the DNA TGTGCCAGCAAAGTTTCCAGGACTAGCGCCTCCTACGAGCAGTACTTC. It codes for CASKVSRTSASYEQYF.

The chain couples TRBV20-1 to TRBJ2-7; D possibly uses TRBD1 or TRBD2 (5 bases each). V dropped 7 bases and J dropped 3 bases, with 13 bases sitting between them. This CDR3 spans 12 amino acids. Germline V gene data show CDR1 as DFQATT and CDR2 as SNEGSKA (reference sequence). The CDR3 spells CSVRDLNYEQYF. The DNA for the CDR3 is TGCAGTGTCCGGGACCTAAACTACGAGCAGTACTTC.

The chain combines TRBV27 with TRBJ2-1; 8 nucleotides agree with TRBD2. Germline V gene data show CDR1 as MNHEY and CDR2 as SMNVEV (reference sequence). The CDR3 runs to 16 residues. V lost 6 bases and J lost 4; bases outside the gene matches: 11. This CDR3 reads CASSSVYGGEYNEQFF. CDR3 sequence (DNA): TGTGCCAGCAGCTCCGTATACGGGGGGGAATACAATGAGCAGTTCTTC.

The chain carries TRBV20-1 and TRBJ1-2; maybe TRBD1 (5 bases). Germline V gene lookup returns CDR1 DFQATT and CDR2 SNEGSKA (reference sequence). CDR3 size: 13 residues. The V end lost 4 bases, the J end lost 4 bases, and 13 bases lay between the germline ends. CDR3 region: CSANQQESYGYTF. In DNA form, the CDR3 reads TGCAGTGCTAACCAACAGGAAAGCTATGGCTACACCTTC.

The rearrangement links TRBV2 to TRBJ2-3; no clear D gene. Trimming cost V 4 bases and J 2 bases, with 7 bases left between them. This CDR3 spans 13 amino acids. Germline-derived CDR1 and CDR2 are SNHLY and FYNNEI. The CDR3 protein is CASSGPNTDTQYF. The CDR3 DNA is TGTGCCAGCAGTGGTCCAAACACAGATACGCAGTATTTT.

The chain has TRBV7-2 and TRBJ1-2; D is unclear. There are 13 residues in the CDR3. Germline assignment: CDR1 SGHTA and CDR2 FQGNSA. V shed 5 bases and J shed 4 bases, with 11 bases lying between them. In nucleotides, the CDR3 is TGTGCCAGCAGCCCAACCGAGGCCTATGGCTACACCTTC. It yields the protein CASSPTEAYGYTF.

This clonotype appeared a few times. The chain joins TRBV20-1 to TRBJ1-4; TRBD1 agrees at 7 bases. V trimming: 4 bases; J trimming: 0 bases; junction bases outside the gene matches: 5. In germline, CDR1 is DFQATT, CDR2 SNEGSKA (reference sequence). The CDR3 totals 15 residues. The CDR3 protein is CSAMTGLTTNEKLFF. The CDR3, as DNA: TGCAGTGCTATGACAGGGCTTACAACTAATGAAAAACTGTTTTTT.

This clonotype appeared a few times. The chain uses TRBV5-1 and TRBJ1-1; the D is unclear. Trimming removed 1 base at V and 0 bases at J, with 7 bases between. Germline lookup yields CDR1 SGHRS and CDR2 YFSETQ. The CDR3 totals 14 residues. The CDR3 DNA sequence: TGCGCCAGCAGCTTGAATCCTTTGAACACTGAAGCTTTCTTT. It specifies CASSLNPLNTEAFF.

This rearrangement joins TRBV6-2 or TRBV6-3 to TRBJ1-2, with D perhaps TRBD1 (5 bases). This CDR3 contains 17 residues. From germline, CDR1 is MNHEY and CDR2 SVGEGT. V was cut by 2 bases and J by 0 bases, with 16 bases left in between. The CDR3 DNA is TGTGCCAGCAGTTACCGTTCCGGGGCTGTAGCTAACTATGGCTACACCTTC. This sequence encodes CASSYRSGAVANYGYTF.

In its sample, this clonotype was seen a few times. J is TRBJ2-5 and V is TRBV10-3, with D perhaps TRBD1 or TRBD2 (5 bases each). The CDR3 loop spans 14 amino acids. With 6 bases removed from V and 2 bases from J, the gap between germline ends came to 13 bases. Germline lookup yields CDR1 ENHRY and CDR2 SYGVKD. The CDR3 nucleotides read TGTGCCATCAGCCAAGGGACGTCGCAAGAGACCCAGTACTTC. It yields the protein CAISQGTSQETQYF.

Comments on this clonotype: The junction shows a germline mismatch at one end, possibly a read error. This sequence joins TRBV7-8 and TRBJ1-4, with D perhaps TRBD1 (6 bases). The germline CDR1 and CDR2 sequences are SGHVS and FQNEAQ. CDR3 size: 14 residues. The CDR3 nucleotides read TGTGCCAGCAGCCAGGACAGATCCAATGAAAAACCGTTTTTT. Its protein product is CASSQDRSNEKPFF.